These 29 T cell receptor beta chains came from one sample sequenced in a study of T-cell reconstitution after alpha-beta-depleted transplantation in children. This sample's TCRbeta library carried unique molecular identifier barcodes. Each CDR3 protein is one row after TCRdb ran MiXCR on the PCR reads. The sample lists approximately 520,000 distinct CDR3 sequences, 9.5% to 12% occurring once. The sequencing here drew on PBMCs, mostly from graft donor cells, taken 180 days after TCRalphabeta/CD19-depleted stem cell transplant. The source is a female patient aged 2-10 years who had a stem cell transplant for aplastic anemia, so the T cells may come from the graft donor.

This clonotype was detected ten times or more. The CDR3 DNA reads TGCAGCGTTGAAGTGGGGGGTGAGCAGTTCTTC. This encodes CSVEVGGEQFF. The chain combines TRBV29-1 with TRBJ2-1, with D tentatively TRBD2 (6 bases). Trimming took 1 base from V and 9 from J, leaving 7 bases between them. The germline gives CDR1 SQVTM, CDR2 ANQGSEA. This CDR3 has 11 amino acids.

This clonotype was detected ten times or more. The CDR3 sequence: CASSLAVRGGTDTQYF. DNA for the CDR3: TGTGCCAGCAGCTTAGCCGTTCGGGGGGGCACAGATACGCAGTATTTT. This chain links TRBV7-9 with TRBJ2-3; 7 nucleotides align to TRBD2. Germline CDR1 and CDR2: SEHNR and FQNEAQ (reference sequence). The J segment lost 1 base and the V segment lost 0 bases, leaving 4 bases of the junction unmatched. The CDR3 has 16 residues. The entire variable domain, with the rest obtained from reference TRBV7-9 and TRBJ2-3, is as follows: DTGVSQNPRHKITKRGQNVTFRCDPISEHNRLYWYRQTLGQGPEFLTYFQNEAQLEKSRLLSDRFSAERPKGSFSTLEIQRTEQGDSAMYLCASSLAVRGGTDTQYFGPGTRLTVL.

This clonotype was counted a few times. J is TRBJ1-2 and V is TRBV5-6; 7 nucleotides align to TRBD1. V was clipped by 6 bases and J by 7 bases; unmatched bases: 24. CDR3 size: 18 residues. Germline CDR1 SGHDT, CDR2 YYEEEE. Here the CDR3 reads CASTPTRDGRGPVRGYTF. The CDR3, as DNA: TGTGCCAGCACCCCGACCCGGGATGGAAGGGGGCCGGTCCGTGGCTACACCTTC. Complete variable domain (other parts from reference TRBV5-6 and TRBJ1-2): DAGVTQSPTHLIKTRGQQVTLRCSPKSGHDTVSWYQQALGQGPQFIFQYYEEEERQRGNFPDRFSGHQFPNYSSELNVNALLLGDSALYLCASTPTRDGRGPVRGYTFGSGTRLTVV.

A few counts support this clonotype. This chain uses TRBV19 with TRBJ2-3, with D possibly being TRBD2 (6 bases). Germline V CDR1 and CDR2: LNHDA, SQIVND (reference sequence). The germline V and J ends were trimmed by 6 bases and 1 base, with 20 bases remaining between them. The CDR3 spans 17 residues. The CDR3, as DNA: TGTGCCAGTAGCCTTGAGTTCTCGGGAGCTGGCACAGATACGCAGTATTTT. This translates into CASSLEFSGAGTDTQYF.

Only a few counts were recorded for this clonotype. This chain connects TRBV5-1 to TRBJ2-3; 10 bases map to TRBD1. V trimming: 5 bases; J trimming: 4 bases; junction bases outside the gene matches: 7. Germline lookup yields CDR1 SGHRS and CDR2 YFSETQ. This CDR3 spans 15 amino acids. The chain's CDR3 is CASRMDRGGADTQYF. The CDR3 bases are TGCGCCAGCAGAATGGACAGGGGGGGCGCAGATACGCAGTATTTT.

The V call is TRBV20-1, the J call TRBJ1-6; 9 bases line up with TRBD1. This CDR3 is built from 13 residues. Unmatched junction bases numbered 4, after V lost 7 bases and J lost 6 bases. Germline-derived CDR1 and CDR2 are DFQATT and SNEGSKA (reference sequence). The CDR3 here is CSGTGAPNSPLHF. CDR3 DNA: TGCAGTGGGACAGGGGCGCCTAATTCACCCCTCCACTTT.

This clonotype was seen a handful of times. The CDR3 bases are TGCGCCAGCAGCCAGGGCGGCCCAGGGTCTTTTGGGGACACTGAAGCTTTCTTT. It translates to CASSQGGPGSFGDTEAFF. The chain links TRBV4-1 to TRBJ1-1, with TRBD1 as a possible D gene (5 bases). This CDR3 region has 18 residues. The germline V gene encodes CDR1 MGHRA and CDR2 YSYEKL. Deletions cut 3 bases from V and 3 bases from J, with 23 bases between.

This clonotype came up a few times. The CDR3 here is CASSFGGVGENEKLFF. As DNA, the CDR3 is TGTGCCAGCAGCTTTGGCGGGGTTGGGGAGAATGAAAAACTGTTTTTT. This sequence joins TRBV7-2 and TRBJ1-4; no clear D. Trimming took off 3 bases at V and 5 bases at J, with 16 bases between the two ends. Germline V CDR1 and CDR2: SGHTA, FQGNSA. There are 16 residues in the CDR3.

This clonotype was seen only a few times. V is TRBV12-3 or TRBV12-4 and J is TRBJ1-3; 7 bases are a match to TRBD1. CDR3 length: 15 residues. J lost 3 bases, V lost 5 bases, and 7 bases had no gene match. The CDR3 nucleotides are TGTGCCAGCAGTGTGACAGGGTATTTTGGAAACACCATATATTTT. This codes for CASSVTGYFGNTIYF.

This clonotype was found many times. The chain combines TRBV20-1 with TRBJ2-3, with 8 bases that match TRBD2. V lost 2 bases to trimming and J lost 4 bases; unmatched junction nucleotides: 8. The CDR3 is made up of 15 amino acids. Germline V gives CDR1 DFQATT, CDR2 SNEGSKA (reference sequence). CDR3 region: CSARTGTSMSDTQYF. CDR3 DNA: TGCAGTGCTAGAACCGGGACTAGTATGTCAGATACGCAGTATTTT.

The rearrangement joins TRBV28 to TRBJ1-1; D not certain. This CDR3 is built from 12 residues. In germline, CDR1 is MDHEN, CDR2 SYDVKM. Between the trimmed V and J ends, which lost 3 bases and 5 bases, there was a span of 7 bases. The CDR3 DNA is TGTGCCAGCAGTTTTCTGGGGACTGAAGCTTTCTTT. Translating it yields CASSFLGTEAFF. The full variable domain, with the rest looked up from reference TRBV28 and TRBJ1-1, is DVKVTQSSRYLVKRTGEKVFLECVQDMDHENMFWYRQDPGLGLRLIYFSYDVKMKEKGDIPEGYSVSREKKERFSLILESASTNQTSMYLCASSFLGTEAFFGQGTRLTVV.

There are many counts of this clonotype. This rearrangement joins TRBV7-2 to TRBJ1-2, with no clear D. Germline loops: CDR1 SGHTA, CDR2 FQGNSA. V lost 5 bases, J lost 7 bases, and 11 bases lay in between. There are 12 residues in the CDR3. The DNA for the CDR3 is TGTGCCAGCAGCCCTATTTTATTTGGCTACACCTTC. Amino acid sequence: CASSPILFGYTF.

V is TRBV28 and J is TRBJ2-5, with a tentative D call TRBD2 (6 bases). Germline CDR1 is MDHEN and CDR2 is SYDVKM. The CDR3 is 16 amino acids. The ends were cut back, 3 bases at V and 7 bases at J, with 21 bases in the middle. CDR3 sequence (DNA): TGTGCCAGCAGTTTCTCTTCGGGACTGGTCCGAGTGACCCAGTACTTC. It is translated as CASSFSSGLVRVTQYF.

This clonotype was counted many times. The chain joins TRBV11-2 to TRBJ2-1, with TRBD2 identical over 7 bases. The germline CDR1 and CDR2 sequences are SGHAT and FQNNGV. This CDR3 region has 13 residues. Trimming cost V 5 bases and J 8 bases; bases outside gene matches: 6. CDR3 sequence: CASSVSSGHEQFF. CDR3 DNA: TGTGCCAGCAGCGTCTCTAGCGGCCATGAGCAGTTCTTC.

There are many counts of this clonotype. This chain uses TRBV5-1 with TRBJ2-2, with unresolved D. The germline V gene has CDR1 SGHRS and CDR2 YFSETQ. This CDR3 region has 12 residues. V lost 7 bases and J 0 bases, leaving 4 bases between the germline ends. The CDR3 sequence is CASAPNTGELFF. The DNA for the CDR3 is TGCGCCAGCGCGCCGAACACCGGGGAGCTGTTTTTT.

The chain recombines TRBV7-9 with TRBJ2-1; 7 bases are shared with TRBD2. Germline-derived CDR1 and CDR2 are SEHNR and FQNEAQ (reference sequence). V trimming: 11 bases; J trimming: 1 base; junction bases outside the gene matches: 8. This CDR3 comprises 14 residues. The CDR3 region has the DNA TGTGCCGGATCAGCGGGACGTTCCTACAATGAGCAGTTCTTC. This codes for CAGSAGRSYNEQFF. Based on the CDR3 plus reference TRBV7-9 and TRBJ2-1, the full variable domain is DTGVSQNPRHKITKRGQNVTFRCDPISEHNRLYWYRQTLGQGPEFLTYFQNEAQLEKSRLLSDRFSAERPKGSFSTLEIQRTEQGDSAMYLCAGSAGRSYNEQFFGPGTRLTVL.

This clonotype was found a few times. The gene calls are TRBV12-3 or TRBV12-4 and TRBJ1-1; 11 bases match TRBD1. V shed 5 bases and J 0 bases; nucleotides not matched to a gene: 8. The CDR3 length is 17 residues. CDR3 loop: CASSPDRGLGMNTEAFF. The CDR3 bases are TGTGCCAGCAGTCCGGACAGGGGGCTAGGGATGAACACTGAAGCTTTCTTT.

This clonotype was seen at least ten times. The rearrangement links TRBV28 to TRBJ2-7, with a possible D match to TRBD2 (6 bases). Trimming cost V 6 bases and J 5 bases, with 14 bases left between them. The CDR3 has 13 amino acids. In germline, CDR1 is MDHEN, CDR2 SYDVKM. The CDR3 reads CASRTGRRDEQYF. CDR3 bases: TGTGCCAGCAGGACCGGGAGAAGGGACGAGCAGTACTTC.

This clonotype was detected only a few times. The chain has TRBV4-2 and TRBJ2-7; 10 bases agree with TRBD1. The CDR3 is 15 residues long. Germline CDR1 LGHNA, CDR2 YNFKEQ. J gave up 4 bases and V 4 bases, and 7 bases lay outside the gene matches. The CDR3 nucleotides are TGTGCCAGCAGCCCGACCGGGACAGGGGAATACGAGCAGTACGTC. Encoded protein: CASSPTGTGEYEQYV.

This clonotype was found many times. At one end, the junction sequence differs from germline, possibly due to a read error. The chain has TRBV5-1 and TRBJ1-1; D is ambiguous. CDR3 size: 14 residues. The germline CDR1 and CDR2 sequences are SGHRS and YFSETQ. DNA for the CDR3: TGTGCCAGCAGCTTAGGCCCCCTGAACACTGAAGCTTTCTTT. Its translation: CASSLGPLNTEAFF.

Only a few counts were recorded for this clonotype. This chain connects TRBV25-1 to TRBJ2-5; D is tentatively TRBD1 or TRBD2 (5 bases each). CDR3 size: 14 residues. The V gene's germline CDR1 is MGHDK and CDR2 SYGVNS. V lost 5 bases, J lost 5 bases, and 15 bases lay in between. The CDR3 DNA reads as TGTGCCAGCAGTTCACCGGGGCCAGGCGAGACCCAGTACTTC. Protein sequence: CASSSPGPGETQYF.

This clonotype appeared a few times. This rearrangement joins TRBV7-9 to TRBJ2-4; either TRBD1 or TRBD2 may fit D (5 bases each). V lost 9 bases, J lost 0 bases, and 15 bases lay in between. The CDR3 extends over 15 amino acids. From germline, CDR1 is SEHNR and CDR2 FQNEAQ (reference sequence). The CDR3 DNA reads as TGTGCCAGTCCCGAGGGACGGCTAGCCAAAAACATTCAGTACTTC. The encoded protein is CASPEGRLAKNIQYF. Based on the CDR3 plus reference TRBV7-9 and TRBJ2-4, the full variable domain is DTGVSQNPRHKITKRGQNVTFRCDPISEHNRLYWYRQTLGQGPEFLTYFQNEAQLEKSRLLSDRFSAERPKGSFSTLEIQRTEQGDSAMYLCASPEGRLAKNIQYFGAGTRLSVL.

The chain carries TRBV12-3 or TRBV12-4 and TRBJ2-1; maybe TRBD1 (6 bases). V was cut by 5 bases and J by 6 bases, with 17 bases left in between. The CDR3 totals 15 residues. CDR3 in amino acids: CASSPRDIYFNEQFF. CDR3 DNA: TGTGCCAGCAGTCCCCGGGACATTTACTTCAATGAGCAGTTCTTC.

The chain uses TRBV5-5 and TRBJ2-7; 7 nucleotides line up with TRBD1. CDR3 length: 14 residues. V was pared by 4 bases and J by 1 base, with 5 bases of the junction left unmatched. Germline CDR1 SGHKS, CDR2 YYEKEE (reference sequence). CDR3 protein: CASSGRQGSYEQYF. The CDR3 nucleotides are TGTGCCAGCAGCGGAAGACAGGGTTCCTACGAGCAGTACTTC.

This clonotype was counted only a few times. The chain is built from TRBV18 and TRBJ1-2, with 8 bases lining up with TRBD1. Unmatched junction bases numbered 6, after V lost 1 base and J lost 8 bases. Germline V gene sequence: CDR1 KGHSH, CDR2 LQKENI. The CDR3 totals 14 residues. The CDR3 sequence is CASSPLKTGEGYTF. CDR3 DNA sequence: TGTGCCAGCTCACCACTCAAGACAGGGGAAGGCTACACCTTC.

This chain links TRBV14 with TRBJ2-2; TRBD1 matches at 7 bases. Germline CDR1 is SGHDN and CDR2 is FVKESK. Germline trimming cut 0 bases from V and 3 bases from J; bases unmatched to any gene: 7. The CDR3 totals 17 residues. The CDR3 nucleotides are TGTGCCAGCAGCCAAGATCCTGACAGGGCTTACACCGGGGAGCTGTTTTTT. Its translation is CASSQDPDRAYTGELFF.

Notes on this clonotype: One end of the junction does not line up with germline, which may come from a read error. The chain joins TRBV29-1 to TRBJ2-2; 8 nucleotides align to TRBD2. The CDR3 length is 13 residues. Germline CDR1 is SQVTM and CDR2 is ANQGSEA. The CDR3 sequence is CSVEAGATGELFF. CDR3 DNA sequence: TGCAGCGTGGAAGCGGGAGCCACCGGGGAGCTGTTTTTT.

This clonotype was recorded at least ten times. The chain employs TRBV28 and TRBJ2-3; D gene unclear. Germline V gene lookup returns CDR1 MDHEN and CDR2 SYDVKM. The V and J ends lost 7 bases and 0 bases respectively, with 8 bases between them. The CDR3 sequence is 13 residues long. The DNA for the CDR3 is TGTGCCAGCACCGGGTCTAGCACAGATACGCAGTATTTT. Translating gives CASTGSSTDTQYF.

This rearrangement joins TRBV7-9 to TRBJ2-2, with D perhaps matching TRBD2 (6 bases). Germline V gene sequence: CDR1 SEHNR, CDR2 FQNEAQ (reference sequence). V dropped 6 bases and J dropped 1 base, with 15 bases sitting between them. The CDR3 spans 16 residues. CDR3 DNA: TGTGCCAGCAGTTACTCGTTGCGGGAGAACACCGGGGAGCTGTTTTTT. Amino acids: CASSYSLRENTGELFF.